This T cell receptor beta chain was sequenced for a study of T cell responses to AZD1222 COVID-19 vaccine. The study's findings and limits: No day 14 peak samples; only post-peak repertoires were characterized. Only 5 or 6 individuals given AZD1222 were seropositive at baseline. Distributed over spike, vaccine-associated CD4 TCRs predominated at 160-218 and 743-854.

The V end was cut by 3 bases, the J end by 6 bases, with 16 bases between. The CDR3 runs 16 residues. The germline V gene has CDR1 SGHRS and CDR2 YFSETQ. Produced via immunoSEQ multiplex PCR; TCRdb's table is partial and in-frame only. Here the sample spans 85,000 or so clones, 90% to 95% being singletons. Note on this clone: No antigen is known for it.

The source was peripheral blood, collected 28 days after the second AZD1222 dose. The source is an adult who received the AZD1222 COVID-19 vaccine. The gene calls are TRBV5-1 and TRBJ1-6; D is uncertain. CDR3 sequence (DNA): TGCGCCAGCAGCTCCCTTCCACCGGGAGGTAATTCACCCCTCCACTTT. This gives the protein CASSSLPPGGNSPLHF.